These T cell receptor beta chains were read from a single sample in a study of cytomegalovirus exposure and HLA in healthy donors. Sequencing was performed with immunoSEQ multiplex PCR; in TCRdb, only in-frame clones are kept and a portion is missing. This table has about 140,000 clones, approximately 82% appearing once. The sample comprised PBMCs. All receptors derive from a woman in her sixties in good health and CMV-seropositive. CDR3s include the opening cysteine and the closing phenylalanine or tryptophan. D genes are given only for firm matches. Size tells how often a clone was seen (once, few, many) or the class of an expanded clone, and some rows leave it out.

abundance	v_gene	d_gene	j_gene	CDR3aa	CDR3nt
NA	TRBV7-9	TRBD1	TRBJ1-4	CATGGLELFF	TGTGCCACAGGGGGTCTGGAACTGTTTTTT
NA	TRBV19	NA	TRBJ2-3	CASRNWGDPNTDTQYF	TGTGCCAGTAGAAATTGGGGGGACCCCAACACAGATACGCAGTATTTT
NA	TRBV7-8	TRBD1	TRBJ1-1	CASSLVAGQGSTEAFF	TGTGCCAGCAGCTTAGTAGCCGGACAGGGGAGCACTGAAGCTTTCTTT
NA	TRBV7-3	NA	TRBJ1-1	CASSRIRDTEAFF	TGTGCCAGCAGCCGAATCCGGGACACTGAAGCTTTCTTT
NA	TRBV7-9	TRBD1	TRBJ1-2	CASSLGQGFNYGYTF	TGTGCCAGCAGCTTAGGACAGGGGTTTAACTATGGCTACACCTTC
NA	TRBV7-9	TRBD1	TRBJ1-6	CASSYGQGVYNSPLHF	TGTGCCAGCAGCTACGGACAGGGGGTTTATAATTCACCCCTCCACTTT
NA	TRBV18	NA	TRBJ1-1	CASSPEGTMSTEAFF	TGTGCCAGCTCACCCGAGGGAACAATGAGCACTGAAGCTTTCTTT
NA	TRBV19	NA	TRBJ2-5	CASSISGAETQYF	TGTGCCAGTAGTATTTCTGGGGCAGAGACCCAGTACTTC
NA	TRBV7-9	TRBD1	TRBJ1-2	CASSRSEGAYGYTF	TGTGCCAGCAGCCGAAGCGAGGGGGCCTATGGCTACACCTTC
once	TRBV25-1	TRBD1	TRBJ1-5	CASRGPGTGTQHF	TGTGCCAGCAGGGGTCCCGGGACAGGGACCCAGCATTTT
NA	TRBV27	NA	TRBJ2-3	CASSPIGGVTDTQYF	TGTGCCAGCAGCCCCATCGGCGGGGTCACAGATACGCAGTATTTT